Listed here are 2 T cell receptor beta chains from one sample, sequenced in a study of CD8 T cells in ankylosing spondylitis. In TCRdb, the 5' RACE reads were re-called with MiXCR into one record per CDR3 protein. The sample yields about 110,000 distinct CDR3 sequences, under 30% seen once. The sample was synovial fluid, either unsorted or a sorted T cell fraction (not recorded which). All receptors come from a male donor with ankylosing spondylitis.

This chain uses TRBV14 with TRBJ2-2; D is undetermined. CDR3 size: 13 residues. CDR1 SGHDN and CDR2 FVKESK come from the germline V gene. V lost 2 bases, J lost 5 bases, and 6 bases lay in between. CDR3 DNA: TGTGCCAGCAGCCAATCGGTAACCGGGGAGCTGTTTTTT. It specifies CASSQSVTGELFF.

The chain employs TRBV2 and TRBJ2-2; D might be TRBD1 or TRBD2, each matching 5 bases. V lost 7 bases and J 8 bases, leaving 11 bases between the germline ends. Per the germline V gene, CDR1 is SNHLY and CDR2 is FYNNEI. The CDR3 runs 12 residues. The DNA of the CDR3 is TGTGCCAGCAATGAGGGGCGGGGGGAGCTGTTTTTT. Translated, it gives CASNEGRGELFF.